Each of the 28 T cell receptor beta chains below was sequenced from the same sample in a study of T cell responses to AZD1222 COVID-19 vaccine. Some clones are missing from TCRdb's copy, which holds only in-frame ones; the method was immunoSEQ multiplex PCR. The sample includes a few hundred thousand clones, 85% to 95% of them seen just once. The sample was peripheral blood, taken on day 0 of AZD1222 vaccination. These receptor sequences come from an adult in good health.

The rearrangement links TRBV9 to TRBJ2-7; TRBD2 aligns across 8 bases. This CDR3 is built from 14 residues. V lost 2 bases, J lost 5 bases, and 6 bases stayed unmatched. Germline V gene data show CDR1 as SGDLS and CDR2 as YYNGEE. This CDR3 reads CASSVESGSHEQYF. The CDR3 nucleotides read TGTGCCAGCAGCGTTGAGAGCGGGAGCCACGAGCAGTACTTC. The whole variable domain, filled in from reference TRBV9 and TRBJ2-7, reads DSGVTQTPKHLITATGQRVTLRCSPRSGDLSVYWYQQSLDQGLQFLIQYYNGEERAKGNILERFSAQQFPDLHSELNLSSLELGDSALYFCASSVESGSHEQYFGPGTRLTVT.

The rearrangement uses TRBV6-5 and TRBJ2-2; D possibly matches TRBD1 or TRBD2 (5 bases each). Germline loops: CDR1 MNHEY, CDR2 SVGAGI. The CDR3 is 16 amino acids. The germline V and J ends were trimmed by 2 bases and 0 bases, with 10 bases remaining between them. The CDR3 loop reads CASSYGQGANTGELFF. The CDR3 nucleotides are TGTGCCAGCAGTTACGGGCAGGGAGCGAACACCGGGGAGCTGTTTTTT.

CDR3 DNA sequence: TGTGCCAGCAGAAGACAGGGCAGACAGCCCCAGCATTTT. It translates to CASRRQGRQPQHF. This chain joins TRBV28 and TRBJ1-5, with TRBD1 identical over 7 bases. V lost 6 bases and J lost 7; bases outside the gene matches: 6. Germline V lookup: CDR1 MDHEN, CDR2 SYDVKM. The length of the CDR3 is 13 residues. The full variable domain, its missing parts supplied by reference TRBV28 and TRBJ1-5, is DVKVTQSSRYLVKRTGEKVFLECVQDMDHENMFWYRQDPGLGLRLIYFSYDVKMKEKGDIPEGYSVSREKKERFSLILESASTNQTSMYLCASRRQGRQPQHFGDGTRLSIL.

This rearrangement joins TRBV6-6 to TRBJ1-5; D unclear. Germline CDR1 and CDR2: MNHNY and SVGAGI (reference sequence). CDR3 length equals 14 residues. Trimming removed 10 bases at V and 4 bases at J, with 17 bases between. The CDR3 coding sequence is TGTGCCACAACCCTTCCGACTGAGAATCAGCCCCAGCATTTT. It is translated as CATTLPTENQPQHF.

J is TRBJ1-2 and V is TRBV10-3; D is unresolved. Trimming shortened V by 0 bases and J by 7 bases, and 6 bases separated the two germline ends. The CDR3 loop spans 12 amino acids. Germline V gene data show CDR1 as ENHRY and CDR2 as SYGVKD. The CDR3 DNA reads as TGTGCCATCAGTGAGTCGGAAATTGGCTACACCTTC. It is translated as CAISESEIGYTF.

V usage is TRBV28 and J usage is TRBJ2-2, with no clear D. From germline, CDR1 is MDHEN and CDR2 SYDVKM. The CDR3 length is 11 residues. Trimming removed 4 bases from V and 7 bases from J, with 4 bases in between. CDR3 DNA: TGTGCCAGCAGTTCCGACGGGGAGCTGTTTTTT. It translates to CASSSDGELFF.

In this sample, this clone turned up a few times. The rearrangement joins TRBV27 to TRBJ2-2; the D gene is possibly TRBD2 (6 bases). The CDR3 consists of 14 residues. Germline lookup yields CDR1 MNHEY and CDR2 SMNVEV (reference sequence). Trimming took off 3 bases at V and 1 base at J, with 6 bases between the two ends. The CDR3 nucleotides are TGTGCCAGCAGTTTCGGGGGGAACACCGGGGAGCTGTTTTTT. Its protein is CASSFGGNTGELFF.

The chain joins TRBV6-5 to TRBJ1-1; maybe TRBD1 (5 bases). The germline CDR1 and CDR2 sequences are MNHEY and SVGAGI. V was shortened by 6 bases and J by 11 bases, with 16 bases between the two germline ends. The CDR3 is 12 residues long. DNA of the CDR3: TGTGCCAGCAGACCCTCGGGGCCGGGGGCTTTCTTT. Encoded protein: CASRPSGPGAFF.

CDR3 amino acids: CASSLPRGNEQYF. In DNA form, the CDR3 reads TGTGCCAGCAGTTTGCCCAGGGGGAACGAGCAGTACTTC. V gene TRBV6-5 combines with J gene TRBJ2-7; 7 bases match TRBD1. The trim removed 4 bases at V and 5 bases at J, leaving 5 bases unmatched. This CDR3 is 13 amino acids long. Looked up from germline, CDR1 is MNHEY and CDR2 is SVGAGI.

The gene calls are TRBV15 and TRBJ2-7; 10 bases match TRBD1. Germline lookup yields CDR1 LNHNV and CDR2 YYDKDF (reference sequence). CDR3 length: 15 amino acids. J lost 3 bases, V lost 1 base, and 3 bases had no gene match. Here the CDR3 reads CATSRAGTGDYEQYF. DNA of the CDR3: TGTGCCACCAGCAGAGCCGGGACAGGGGACTACGAGCAGTACTTC.

The genes are TRBV5-1 and TRBJ2-7, with D tentatively TRBD2 (6 bases). This CDR3 spans 14 amino acids. The germline gives CDR1 SGHRS, CDR2 YFSETQ. Trimming pared 5 bases from V and 2 bases from J, leaving 14 bases between. CDR3 nucleotide sequence: TGCGCCAGCAGTGAAAGCGGGCGGACCTACGAGCAGTACTTC. Protein: CASSESGRTYEQYF.

This chain links TRBV7-2 with TRBJ2-4; a weak D match, TRBD2 (5 bases). Trimming took 8 bases from V and 4 from J, leaving 12 bases between them. Germline assignment: CDR1 SGHTA and CDR2 FQGNSA. CDR3 size: 13 residues. CDR3: CASLTTGKNIQYF. The DNA for the CDR3 is TGTGCCAGCTTGACAACGGGGAAAAACATTCAGTACTTC. Using reference TRBV7-2 and TRBJ2-4 for the parts outside the CDR3, the full variable domain is GAGVSQSPSNKVTEKGKDVELRCDPISGHTALYWYRQSLGQGLEFLIYFQGNSAPDKSGLPSDRFSAERTGGSVSTLTIQRTQQEDSAVYLCASLTTGKNIQYFGAGTRLSVL.

The rearrangement links TRBV28 to TRBJ2-2; no reliable D call. The V gene's germline CDR1 is MDHEN and CDR2 SYDVKM. This CDR3 has 13 amino acids. CDR3: CVIEAPNTGELFF. In nucleotides, the CDR3 is TGTGTTATAGAAGCACCTAACACCGGGGAGCTGTTTTTT.

A note on this clone: The junction shows a germline mismatch at one end, possibly a read error. CDR3 amino acids: CSARRLAGMWF. The CDR3 DNA reads as TGCAGTGCTAGGAGGCTAGCGGGGATGTGGTTC. J is TRBJ2-7 and V is TRBV20-1; 9 nucleotides match TRBD2. The CDR3 consists of 11 residues. Germline V CDR1 and CDR2: DFQATT, SNEGSKA (reference sequence).

The V and J genes are TRBV27 and TRBJ1-1; D remains unclear. Deletions cut 3 bases from V and 3 bases from J, with 20 bases between. This CDR3 comprises 17 residues. From germline, CDR1 is MNHEY and CDR2 SMNVEV (reference sequence). CDR3 residues: CASSFIIAGRTHTEAFF. Written as DNA, the CDR3 is TGTGCCAGCAGTTTTATTATAGCGGGCAGGACCCACACTGAAGCTTTCTTT.

The V and J genes are TRBV28 and TRBJ2-7; TRBD2 matches 7 bases. This CDR3 has 14 residues. Unmatched junction bases numbered 5, after V lost 3 bases and J lost 3 bases. Germline CDR1 and CDR2: MDHEN and SYDVKM. The CDR3 sequence is CASSFLGGSYEQYF. The CDR3 nucleotides read TGTGCCAGCAGTTTCTTAGGCGGGAGCTACGAGCAGTACTTC.

The chain uses TRBV28 and TRBJ1-1, with 7 bases lining up with TRBD1. This CDR3 has 13 residues. CDR1 MDHEN and CDR2 SYDVKM come from the germline V gene. The trim removed 5 bases at V and 5 bases at J, leaving 5 bases unmatched. The CDR3, as DNA: TGTGCCAGCAGTATGCCAGGGGGAACTGAAGCTTTCTTT. As protein: CASSMPGGTEAFF. Variable domain in full (rest from reference TRBV28 and TRBJ1-1): DVKVTQSSRYLVKRTGEKVFLECVQDMDHENMFWYRQDPGLGLRLIYFSYDVKMKEKGDIPEGYSVSREKKERFSLILESASTNQTSMYLCASSMPGGTEAFFGQGTRLTVV.

This clone appeared once. The V call is TRBV5-1, the J call TRBJ2-1, with unresolved D. CDR3 size: 14 residues. V was cut by 6 bases and J by 4 bases, with 14 bases left in between. CDR1 is SGHRS and CDR2 is YFSETQ in the germline V gene. CDR3 region: CASKWPSPYNEQFF. The CDR3 DNA follows: TGCGCCAGCAAATGGCCCTCCCCTTACAATGAGCAGTTCTTC.

The V and J genes are TRBV6-2 or TRBV6-3 and TRBJ2-2; TRBD2 aligns across 14 bases. The germline CDR1 and CDR2 sequences are MNHEY and SVGEGT. This CDR3 is 18 amino acids long. V was clipped by 2 bases and J by 0 bases; unmatched bases: 2. The CDR3 DNA reads as TGTGCCAGCAGTTACCCGACTAGCGGGAGGGCGAACACCGGGGAGCTGTTTTTT. Its protein is CASSYPTSGRANTGELFF.

The chain combines TRBV24-1 with TRBJ2-1, with TRBD2 matching 14 bases. V lost 3 bases, J lost 5 bases, and 5 bases stayed unmatched. Germline V gene lookup returns CDR1 KGHDR and CDR2 SFDVKD. The CDR3 is 17 amino acids. In DNA, the CDR3 is TGTGCCACCAGTGATCCACAGGGACTAGCGGGAGACAATGAGCAGTTCTTC. Amino acids: CATSDPQGLAGDNEQFF.

The chain employs TRBV5-1 and TRBJ1-1, with D uncertain. The V and J ends lost 0 bases and 4 bases respectively, with 10 bases between them. The CDR3 loop spans 14 amino acids. Germline CDR1 and CDR2: SGHRS and YFSETQ. CDR3 nucleotides: TGCGCCAGCAGCTTGGAAGCACCTCGCACTGAAGCTTTCTTT. It encodes CASSLEAPRTEAFF.

V gene TRBV19 combines with J gene TRBJ2-5; 11 nucleotides agree with TRBD1. CDR1 is LNHDA, CDR2 SQIVND, per germline (reference sequence). V was clipped by 6 bases and J by 4 bases; unmatched bases: 7. The CDR3 is 15 amino acids. The CDR3 reads CASRGTGGIGETQYF. In DNA form, the CDR3 reads TGTGCCAGTAGGGGGACAGGGGGGATCGGAGAGACCCAGTACTTC.

CDR3 protein: CASTGQGGGNTIYF. The CDR3 DNA reads as TGTGCCAGCACCGGACAGGGAGGAGGAAACACCATATATTTT. This chain uses TRBV2 with TRBJ1-3, with TRBD1 matching over 8 bases. Germline V gene lookup returns CDR1 SNHLY and CDR2 FYNNEI. The trim removed 7 bases at V and 4 bases at J, leaving 6 bases unmatched. The CDR3 totals 14 residues.

V is TRBV5-1 and J is TRBJ1-1; D is unclear. V lost 3 bases to trimming and J lost 1 base, with 16 bases between them. In germline, CDR1 is SGHRS, CDR2 YFSETQ. The CDR3 has 16 residues. CDR3 in DNA: TGCGCCAGCAGCTCCGCTACCGGCGGCCGGAACACTGAAGCTTTCTTT. Its translation: CASSSATGGRNTEAFF. Full variable domain (outside the CDR3, taken from reference TRBV5-1 and TRBJ1-1): KAGVTQTPRYLIKTRGQQVTLSCSPISGHRSVSWYQQTPGQGLQFLFEYFSETQRNKGNFPGRFSGRQFSNSRSEMNVSTLELGDSALYLCASSSATGGRNTEAFFGQGTRLTVV.

V gene TRBV7-8 combines with J gene TRBJ2-2, with 10 bases that match TRBD2. Per the germline V gene, CDR1 is SGHVS and CDR2 is FQNEAQ. Trimming cost V 4 bases and J 5 bases; bases outside gene matches: 4. The CDR3 has 15 residues. The CDR3 spells CASSSLAGNTGELFF. The CDR3 nucleotides read TGTGCCAGCAGCTCACTAGCGGGGAATACCGGGGAGCTGTTTTTT.

The chain employs TRBV5-6 and TRBJ2-7; D remains unclear. V lost 0 bases, J lost 5 bases, and 9 bases lay in between. Germline CDR1 SGHDT, CDR2 YYEEEE. The CDR3 is made up of 13 amino acids. The CDR3 coding sequence is TGTGCCAGCAGCTTGGTAGCAACCGACGAGCAGTACTTC. This translates into CASSLVATDEQYF.

The genes are TRBV28 and TRBJ1-2; TRBD1 might be the D (5 bases). CDR1 MDHEN and CDR2 SYDVKM come from the germline V gene. This CDR3 contains 12 residues. Trimming took 2 bases from V and 7 from J, leaving 8 bases between them. The CDR3 reads CASSLGTSGYTF. The CDR3 DNA follows: TGTGCCAGCAGTTTAGGGACGAGTGGCTACACCTTC.

This rearrangement joins TRBV27 to TRBJ1-2; 11 bases align to TRBD1. This CDR3 is 17 amino acids long. Trimming removed 5 bases from V and 2 bases from J; junction bases left unmatched: 10. The germline CDR1 and CDR2 sequences are MNHEY and SMNVEV (reference sequence). For the CDR3, the DNA is TGTGCCAGCAGTCTCGACCGGACAGGGGGCCGAAACTATGGCTACACCTTC. This encodes CASSLDRTGGRNYGYTF.